A single T cell receptor (beta chain) is shown here with its context. This clone appeared once. What antigen it recognizes has not been identified. It has no much larger one-base neighbor in the sample; base qualities were not kept. The data belong to a study of cytotoxic CD8 clonotypes in ibrutinib-treated CLL (dated by TCRdb to 2020 to 2022). For the wider study: The cohort was composed of about 10 relapsed/refractory and about 15 treatment-naive patients; IGHV unmutated status was identified in 17 patients. Responses were partial in some 24 patients and complete in 2; after median roughly 69 months follow-up, about 14 stayed in remission and about twelve progressed. Samples at response were collected after a median of around twelve months of treatment, with a range of roughly 6 to 36 months. On average, each sample yielded some 250,000 productive templates and tens of thousands of productive rearrangements. Longitudinal samples were obtainable from about 30% of the roughly 90 participants in the trial. Cryopreserved peripheral blood mononuclear cells were collected at three points: before therapy, at response, and at either sustained remission or disease progression. Patients were still on ibrutinib when every remission and progressive disease sample was collected.

Each clonotype received, on average, around 10x coverage in deep resolution sequencing performed on a MiSeq, where the target depth lay between 1 in 1 million and 1 in 200,000 T cells. The immunoSEQ hsTCRB Kit was used to generate TCR beta libraries. As for the authors' bioinformatics: Data were analyzed with ImmunoSEQ Data Assistant and ImmunoSEQ Analyzer, with V, D and J genes assigned per IMGT definitions. Clonality, which ranges from 0 to 1, was calculated as one minus the normalized Shannon entropy of productive rearrangement frequencies. Only overrepresented clonotypes making up at least 0.05% of the repertoire of each patient were included in the public clonotype analysis. Roughly 12 age-matched healthy donor repertoires from immuneACCESS were used as controls for clonality. The clones in this table, taken by TCRdb from immuneACCESS, are in-frame only. Not every clone is retained; where verified, under half of the shortfall comes from an unresolved V gene, and the cause of the rest is unknown. Clonal size and the V and J genes are those of that table, whereas D and trimming came from the DNA. This sample lists some 92,000 clones; roughly three quarters were detected once. About 22% of the sample belongs to the ten largest clones.

Germline trimming amounts to 5 bases on V and 3 bases on J, with 5 as the count of junction bases outside the gene matches. Counted from cysteine to phenylalanine, this CDR3 has 14 amino acids. CDR3 DNA only is kept here, 42 bases in frame from base 1. The germline V gene specifies SGHVS as CDR1 and FNYEAQ as CDR2. Beyond this particular receptor, the publication reports: Baseline clonality exceeded that of age-matched healthy donors and correlated strongly with circulating CD8+ T-cell counts. Sampling times were not matched between patients in sustained remission and patients whose disease was progressing, and lymph node repertoires were not examined. Public clonotypes were found to be uncommon and were observed to contract or remain stable during treatment; the increase in clonality was shown to reflect expansion of private clonotypes at ibrutinib response. Clonality increased at ibrutinib response, stayed stable in sustained remission, and fell back toward baseline at progression.

The time point label, read with the paper, signifies: approximately 2 years on ibrutinib. Approximately 2 micrograms of genomic DNA were extracted from cryopreserved PBMCs for TCR beta library preparation. High-throughput TCR beta sequencing was performed on longitudinal blood samples from CLL patients receiving ibrutinib monotherapy. The patients were enrolled in a single-center, open-label phase 2 trial of ibrutinib monotherapy. This TCR derives from a human donor with chronic lymphocytic leukemia. The chain links TRBV7-6 with TRBJ2-7; a stretch of 9 junction bases matches TRBD1. The material was PBMCs, obtained after 24 months of ibrutinib treatment. At the DNA level, the sequence is TGTGCCAGCAGCCTGGGACAGGGAGACTACGAGCAGTACTTC. It translates to CASSLGQGDYEQYF.